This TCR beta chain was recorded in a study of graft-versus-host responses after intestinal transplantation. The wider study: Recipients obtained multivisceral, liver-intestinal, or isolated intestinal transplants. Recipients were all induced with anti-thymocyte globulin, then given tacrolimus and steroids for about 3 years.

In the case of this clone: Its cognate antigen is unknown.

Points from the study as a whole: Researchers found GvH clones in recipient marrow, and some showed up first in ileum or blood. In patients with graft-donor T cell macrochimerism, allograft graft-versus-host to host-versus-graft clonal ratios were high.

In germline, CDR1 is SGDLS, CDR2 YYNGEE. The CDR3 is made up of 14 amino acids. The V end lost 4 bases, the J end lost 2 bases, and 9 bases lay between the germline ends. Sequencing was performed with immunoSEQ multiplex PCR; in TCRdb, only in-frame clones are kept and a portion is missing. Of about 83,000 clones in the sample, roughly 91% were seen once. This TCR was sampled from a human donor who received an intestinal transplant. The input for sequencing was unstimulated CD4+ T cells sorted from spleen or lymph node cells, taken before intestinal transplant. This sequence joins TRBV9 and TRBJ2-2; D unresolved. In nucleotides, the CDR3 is TGTGCCAGCAGCCCCCACATCAACACCGGGGAGCTGTTTTTT. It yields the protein CASSPHINTGELFF. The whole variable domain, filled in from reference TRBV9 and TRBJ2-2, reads DSGVTQTPKHLITATGQRVTLRCSPRSGDLSVYWYQQSLDQGLQFLIQYYNGEERAKGNILERFSAQQFPDLHSELNLSSLELGDSALYFCASSPHINTGELFFGEGSRLTVL.